This TCR beta chain was observed in a study of T cells in localized non-small cell lung cancer. The CDR3 covers 14 residues. Germline loops: CDR1 SGHNT, CDR2 YYREEE (reference sequence). With 9 bases clipped from V and 1 base from J, the junction kept 5 bases outside the gene matches. Data came from immunoSEQ multiplex PCR; TCRdb stores just in-frame clones and leaves some out. The data show 20,000 to 30,000 clones, with 86% seen just once and 11% to 15% held by the top ten. The sequence was obtained from a female donor of 60 years or more with stage I lung adenocarcinoma. The sample here was peripheral blood, taken before any cancer treatment. The chain joins TRBV5-4 to TRBJ1-1, with TRBD1 identical over 11 bases. The CDR3 DNA is TGTGCCACCTGGGACAGGGGGACGAACACTGAAGCTTTCTTT. This sequence encodes CATWDRGTNTEAFF.